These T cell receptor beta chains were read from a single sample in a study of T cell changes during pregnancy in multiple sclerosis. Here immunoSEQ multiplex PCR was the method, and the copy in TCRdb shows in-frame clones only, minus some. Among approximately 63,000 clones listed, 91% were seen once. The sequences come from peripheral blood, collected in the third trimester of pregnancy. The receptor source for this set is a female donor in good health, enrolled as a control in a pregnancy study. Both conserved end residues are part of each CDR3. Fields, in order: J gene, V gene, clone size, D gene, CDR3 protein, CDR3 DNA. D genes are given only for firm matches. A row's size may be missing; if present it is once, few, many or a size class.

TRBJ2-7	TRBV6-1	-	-	CASSPQNSYEQYF	TGTGCCAGCAGTCCACAGAATTCCTACGAGCAGTACTTC
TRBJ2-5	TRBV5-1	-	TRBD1	CASSRWTGRGQETQYF	TGCGCCAGCAGCCGATGGACAGGAAGAGGGCAAGAGACCCAGTACTTC
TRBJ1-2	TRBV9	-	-	CASSASDFNYGYTF	TGTGCCAGCAGCGCCTCAGACTTTAACTATGGCTACACCTTC
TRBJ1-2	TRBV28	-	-	CASSLFGENLYGYTF	TGTGCCAGCAGTTTATTCGGTGAGAACCTCTATGGCTACACCTTC
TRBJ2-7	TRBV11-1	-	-	CASSFRNPSHEQYF	TGTGCCAGCAGCTTCCGCAACCCGAGCCACGAGCAGTACTTC
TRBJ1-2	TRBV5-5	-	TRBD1	CASSARDRDYYGYTF	TGTGCCAGCAGCGCCCGGGACAGGGATTACTATGGCTACACCTTC
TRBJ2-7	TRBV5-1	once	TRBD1	CASSQRTGGPYEQYF	TGCGCCAGCAGCCAGAGGACAGGGGGCCCCTACGAGCAGTACTTC
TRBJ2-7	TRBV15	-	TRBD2	CATSREGRETSGVGKYF	TGTGCCACCAGCAGAGAGGGTCGGGAGACTAGCGGGGTCGGGAAGTACTTC
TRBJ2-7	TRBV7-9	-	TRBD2	CASSLAGGGYYEQYF	TGTGCCAGCAGCTTAGCCGGGGGGGGTTATTACGAGCAGTACTTC
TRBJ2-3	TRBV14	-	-	CASSQDPGGLGDTQYF	TGTGCCAGCAGCCAAGATCCCGGGGGGCTAGGGGATACGCAGTATTTT